Shown below are 13 T cell receptor beta chains from a single sample sequenced in a study of graft-versus-host responses after intestinal transplantation. Sequencing was performed with immunoSEQ multiplex PCR; in TCRdb, only in-frame clones are kept and a portion is missing. This sample has fewer than 15,000 clones; roughly 28% occur once, and the top ten carry roughly 3.9%. The sample in question was alloreactive CD4+ T cells from a mixed lymphocyte reaction culture, obtained before intestinal transplant. The subset was: CFSE-low proliferating T cells sorted from roughly 6-day pre-transplant mixed lymphocyte reaction (GvH or HvG direction). The receptors were sampled from a human patient who received an intestinal transplant.

The table lists this clone with a count of one. V usage is TRBV30 and J usage is TRBJ2-7; D not resolved. The CDR3 is 12 amino acids. Germline V gene sequence: CDR1 GTSNPN, CDR2 SVGIG (reference sequence). Trimming removed 4 bases from V and 0 bases from J, with 7 bases in between. CDR3 sequence reads: CAWTASSYEQYF. The CDR3 DNA sequence: TGTGCCTGGACAGCGAGCTCCTACGAGCAGTACTTC.

There are a few counts of this clone. The chain links TRBV30 to TRBJ2-3; the match to TRBD2 covers 12 bases. V shed 2 bases and J 5 bases; nucleotides not matched to a gene: 5. Looked up from germline, CDR1 is GTSNPN and CDR2 is SVGIG (reference sequence). CDR3 size: 15 residues. This CDR3 is CAWSRLAGVVDTQYF. CDR3 coding DNA: TGTGCCTGGAGTCGACTAGCGGGAGTTGTAGATACGCAGTATTTT.

The genes are TRBV9 and TRBJ2-5; no clear D. This CDR3 is 16 amino acids long. Germline CDR1 is SGDLS and CDR2 is YYNGEE. The ends were cut back, 0 bases at V and 2 bases at J, with 14 bases in the middle. The CDR3 protein is CASSVGNSLGQETQYF. CDR3 nucleotides: TGTGCCAGCAGCGTAGGGAACAGTTTGGGACAAGAGACCCAGTACTTC. Combining the CDR3 with reference TRBV9 and TRBJ2-5 gives the whole variable domain DSGVTQTPKHLITATGQRVTLRCSPRSGDLSVYWYQQSLDQGLQFLIQYYNGEERAKGNILERFSAQQFPDLHSELNLSSLELGDSALYFCASSVGNSLGQETQYFGPGTRLLVL.

The J gene is TRBJ2-2, the V gene TRBV7-2; 8 bases line up with TRBD1. Germline-derived CDR1 and CDR2 are SGHTA and FQGNSA. V shed 1 base, J shed 5 bases, and the junction held 0 bases outside the gene matches. This CDR3 is built from 14 residues. This CDR3 reads CASSLGTGTGELFF. Written as DNA, the CDR3 is TGTGCCAGCAGCTTAGGGACAGGGACCGGGGAGCTGTTTTTT.

The CDR3 nucleotides read TGCGCCAGCAGCTTGGGATCAGGGACGGGAAATCAGCCCCAGCATTTT. This translates into CASSLGSGTGNQPQHF. The chain recombines TRBV5-1 with TRBJ1-5; weak D call: TRBD1 (5 bases). Germline lookup yields CDR1 SGHRS and CDR2 YFSETQ. The length of the CDR3 is 16 residues. Between the trimmed V and J ends, which lost 0 bases and 4 bases, there was a span of 14 bases. Full variable domain (outside the CDR3, taken from reference TRBV5-1 and TRBJ1-5): KAGVTQTPRYLIKTRGQQVTLSCSPISGHRSVSWYQQTPGQGLQFLFEYFSETQRNKGNFPGRFSGRQFSNSRSEMNVSTLELGDSALYLCASSLGSGTGNQPQHFGDGTRLSIL.

With regard to this clone: This same CDR3 is encoded by further DNA sequences in the sample. The CDR3 DNA is TGCGCCAGCAGCCCTACCGGGGGGGACACCGGGGAGCTGTTTTTT. Its translation: CASSPTGGDTGELFF. The chain recombines TRBV5-1 with TRBJ2-2; TRBD2 aligns across 8 bases. The V segment lost 4 bases and the J segment 3 bases; nucleotides outside the gene matches: 5. The CDR3 is 15 amino acids. Per germline, CDR1 SGHRS and CDR2 YFSETQ.

The V gene is TRBV19, the J gene TRBJ1-1; perhaps TRBD1 as D (6 bases). This CDR3 contains 15 residues. Germline V lookup: CDR1 LNHDA, CDR2 SQIVND (reference sequence). The V end lost 7 bases, the J end lost 4 bases, and 19 bases lay between the germline ends. Here the CDR3 reads CASTQSRGLFTEAFF. Here the CDR3 DNA reads TGTGCCAGTACCCAATCCCGGGGGCTATTCACTGAAGCTTTCTTT.

This chain links TRBV27 with TRBJ2-4; D is ambiguous. The CDR3 is 14 amino acids. CDR1 is MNHEY and CDR2 is SMNVEV in the germline V gene (reference sequence). Trimming stripped 5 bases from V and 2 bases from J, with 10 bases between. The CDR3 here is CASSGQNSKNIQYF. The CDR3 DNA follows: TGTGCCAGCAGTGGCCAGAATTCCAAAAACATTCAGTACTTC.

The chain joins TRBV6-1 to TRBJ2-6; D might be TRBD2 (6 bases). V was cut by 2 bases and J by 4 bases, with 15 bases left in between. This CDR3 has 17 amino acids. Germline V lookup: CDR1 MNHNS, CDR2 SASEGT. CDR3 region: CASSESSVGRGANVLTF. CDR3 coding DNA: TGTGCCAGCAGTGAAAGCTCTGTAGGGAGGGGGGCCAACGTCCTGACTTTC.

This clone has a single count. The J gene is TRBJ2-2, the V gene TRBV19, with D possibly matching TRBD1 (6 bases). Trimming shortened V by 1 base and J by 1 base, and 22 bases separated the two germline ends. Germline V gene data show CDR1 as LNHDA and CDR2 as SQIVND (reference sequence). This CDR3 contains 20 residues. The CDR3 DNA reads TGTGCCAGTAGTATAGGGGCAGGGGTGCGGTTTCGGTTGAACACCGGGGAGCTGTTTTTT. Protein sequence: CASSIGAGVRFRLNTGELFF.

There are a few counts of this clone. The J gene is TRBJ1-4, the V gene TRBV6-5; D is unclear. Trimming cost V 2 bases and J 7 bases, with 17 bases left between them. Germline V gene lookup returns CDR1 MNHEY and CDR2 SVGAGI. The CDR3 sequence is 16 residues long. DNA for the CDR3: TGTGCCAGCAGTTACCAGGTCGTCGGCCGCTTTGAAAAACTGTTTTTT. As protein: CASSYQVVGRFEKLFF.

This clone was found a few times. The chain joins TRBV19 to TRBJ1-2, with TRBD1 matching over 9 bases. This CDR3 comprises 15 residues. The germline CDR1 and CDR2 sequences are LNHDA and SQIVND (reference sequence). The V and J ends lost 3 bases and 8 bases, in that order; junction bases with no gene match: 10. CDR3 bases: TGTGCCAGTAGTATGCCGGGACAGGGTATAAGGGGCTACACCTTC. Protein product: CASSMPGQGIRGYTF. Supplemented by reference TRBV19 and TRBJ1-2, the full variable domain reads DGGITQSPKYLFRKEGQNVTLSCEQNLNHDAMYWYRQDPGQGLRLIYYSQIVNDFQKGDIAEGYSVSREKKESFPLTVTSAQKNPTAFYLCASSMPGQGIRGYTFGSGTRLTVV.

The chain carries TRBV20-1 and TRBJ2-1; no clear D gene. From germline, CDR1 is DFQATT and CDR2 SNEGSKA (reference sequence). The V end lost 2 bases, the J end lost 6 bases, and 5 bases lay between the germline ends. The CDR3 is made up of 11 amino acids. Written as DNA, the CDR3 is TGCAGTGCTAGACCCCGCAATGAGCAGTTCTTC. It encodes CSARPRNEQFF.